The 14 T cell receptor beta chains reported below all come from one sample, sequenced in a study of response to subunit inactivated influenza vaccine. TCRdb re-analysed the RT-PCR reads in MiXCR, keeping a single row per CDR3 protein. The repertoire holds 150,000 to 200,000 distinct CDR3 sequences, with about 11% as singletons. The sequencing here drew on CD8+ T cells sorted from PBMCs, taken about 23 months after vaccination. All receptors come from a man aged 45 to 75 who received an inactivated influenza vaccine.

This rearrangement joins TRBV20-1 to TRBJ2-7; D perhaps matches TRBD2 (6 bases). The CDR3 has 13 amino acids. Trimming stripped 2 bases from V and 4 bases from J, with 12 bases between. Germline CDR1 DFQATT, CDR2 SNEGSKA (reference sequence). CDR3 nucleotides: TGCAGTGCTAGACGACTAGAAAGTTACGAGCAGTACTTC. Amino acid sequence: CSARRLESYEQYF.

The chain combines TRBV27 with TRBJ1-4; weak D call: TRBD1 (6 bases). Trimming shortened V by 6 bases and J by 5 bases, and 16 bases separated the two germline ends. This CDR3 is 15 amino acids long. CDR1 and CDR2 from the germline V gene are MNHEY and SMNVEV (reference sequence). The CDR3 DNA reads TGTGCCAGCAGCCAAGAACAGGGTTGGAATGAAAAACTGTTTTTT. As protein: CASSQEQGWNEKLFF.

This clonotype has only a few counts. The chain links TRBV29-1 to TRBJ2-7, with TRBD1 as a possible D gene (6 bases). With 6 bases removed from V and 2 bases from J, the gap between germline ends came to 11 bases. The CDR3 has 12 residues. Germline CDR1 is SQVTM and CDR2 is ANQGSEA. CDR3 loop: CSVHTGPYEQYF. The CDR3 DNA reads TGCAGCGTCCATACAGGGCCCTACGAGCAGTACTTC.

The CDR3 loop is CASSFTSGTAETQYF. For the CDR3, the DNA is TGTGCCAGCAGTTTTACTAGCGGGACCGCGGAGACCCAGTACTTC. The rearrangement links TRBV28 to TRBJ2-5, with 10 bases fitting TRBD2. V trimming: 3 bases; J trimming: 5 bases; junction bases outside the gene matches: 6. Germline loops: CDR1 MDHEN, CDR2 SYDVKM. The CDR3 contains 15 residues.

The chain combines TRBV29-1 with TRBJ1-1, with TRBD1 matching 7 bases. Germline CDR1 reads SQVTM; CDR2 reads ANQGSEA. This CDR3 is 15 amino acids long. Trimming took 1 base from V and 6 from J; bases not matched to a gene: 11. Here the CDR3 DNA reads TGCAGCGTTGAAGGAACAATCGCTCAGGGGGCTGAAGCTTTCTTT. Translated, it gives CSVEGTIAQGAEAFF.

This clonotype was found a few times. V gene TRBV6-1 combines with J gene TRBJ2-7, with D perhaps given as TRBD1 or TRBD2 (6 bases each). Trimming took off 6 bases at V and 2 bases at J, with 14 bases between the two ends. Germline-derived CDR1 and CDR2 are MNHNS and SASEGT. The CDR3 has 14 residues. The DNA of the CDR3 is TGTGCCAGCAGATGGGGGGCAGGGACCTACGAGCAGTACTTC. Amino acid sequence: CASRWGAGTYEQYF.

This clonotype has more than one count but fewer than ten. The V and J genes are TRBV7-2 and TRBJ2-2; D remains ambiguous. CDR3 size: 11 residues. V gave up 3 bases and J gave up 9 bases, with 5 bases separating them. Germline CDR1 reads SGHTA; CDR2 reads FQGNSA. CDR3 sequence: CASSFRWELFF. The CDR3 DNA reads TGTGCCAGCAGCTTTAGGTGGGAGCTGTTTTTT. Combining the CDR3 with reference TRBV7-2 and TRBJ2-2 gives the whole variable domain GAGVSQSPSNKVTEKGKDVELRCDPISGHTALYWYRQSLGQGLEFLIYFQGNSAPDKSGLPSDRFSAERTGGSVSTLTIQRTQQEDSAVYLCASSFRWELFFGEGSRLTVL.

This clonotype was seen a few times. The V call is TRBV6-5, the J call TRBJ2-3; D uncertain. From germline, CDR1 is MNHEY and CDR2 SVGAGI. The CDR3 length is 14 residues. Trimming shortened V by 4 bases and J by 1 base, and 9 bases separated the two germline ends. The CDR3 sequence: CASSSSFGTDTQYF. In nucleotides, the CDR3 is TGTGCCAGCAGTTCGTCGTTTGGCACAGATACGCAGTATTTT.

The CDR3 coding sequence is TGTGCCAGCAGCTTGGACGAAACGGCCTTGGGCTATGGCTACACCTTC. Translating it yields CASSLDETALGYGYTF. This sequence joins TRBV5-8 and TRBJ1-2, with D hard to call. Trimming pared 0 bases from V and 4 bases from J, leaving 16 bases between. The germline V gene has CDR1 SGHTS and CDR2 YDEGEE. The CDR3 length is 16 residues.

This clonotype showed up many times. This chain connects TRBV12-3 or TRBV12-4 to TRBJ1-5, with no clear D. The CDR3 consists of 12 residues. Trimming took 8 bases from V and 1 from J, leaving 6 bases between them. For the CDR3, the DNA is TGTGCCAGCGGTCCGAGCAATCAGCCCCAGCATTTT. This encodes CASGPSNQPQHF.

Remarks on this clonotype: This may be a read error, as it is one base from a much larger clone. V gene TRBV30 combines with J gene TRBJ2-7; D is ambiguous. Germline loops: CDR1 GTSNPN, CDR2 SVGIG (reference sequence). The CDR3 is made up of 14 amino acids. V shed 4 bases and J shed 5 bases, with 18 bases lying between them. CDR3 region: CAWIPLLPPNEQYF. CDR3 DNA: TGTGCCTGGATACCGCTTCTTCCCCCCAACGAGCAGTACTTC.

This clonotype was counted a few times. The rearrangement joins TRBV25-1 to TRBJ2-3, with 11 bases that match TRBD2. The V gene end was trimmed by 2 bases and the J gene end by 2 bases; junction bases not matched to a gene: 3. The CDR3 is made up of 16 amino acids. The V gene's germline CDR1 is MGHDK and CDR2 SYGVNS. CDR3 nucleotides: TGTGCCAGCAGTGAAATGGGACTAGCGGACACAGATACGCAGTATTTT. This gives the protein CASSEMGLADTDTQYF. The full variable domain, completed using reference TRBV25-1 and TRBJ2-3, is EADIYQTPRYLVIGTGKKITLECSQTMGHDKMYWYQQDPGMELHLIHYSYGVNSTEKGDLSSESTVSRIRTEHFPLTLESARPSHTSQYLCASSEMGLADTDTQYFGPGTRLTVL.

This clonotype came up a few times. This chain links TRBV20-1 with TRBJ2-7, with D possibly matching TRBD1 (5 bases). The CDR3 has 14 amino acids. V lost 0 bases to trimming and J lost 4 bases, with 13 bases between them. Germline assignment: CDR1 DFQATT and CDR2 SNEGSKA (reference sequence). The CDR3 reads CSARDQGIAYEQYF. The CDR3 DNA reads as TGCAGTGCTAGAGATCAGGGTATAGCTTACGAGCAGTACTTC.

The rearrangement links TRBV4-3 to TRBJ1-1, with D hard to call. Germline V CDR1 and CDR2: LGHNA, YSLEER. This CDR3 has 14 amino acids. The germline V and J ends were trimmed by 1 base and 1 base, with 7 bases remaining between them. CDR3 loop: CASSQGAGNTEAFF. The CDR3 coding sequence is TGCGCCAGCAGCCAAGGAGCGGGGAACACTGAAGCTTTCTTT.